This T cell receptor beta chain derives from a study of blood T cell repertoires in COVID-19. Across the study: Whether acute or convalescent, the COVID-19 samples came from the United States, Italy and Spain.

Under the authors' procedure: Counts of nucleated cells, estimated from reference gene primer amplification, were obtained. Some clones are missing from TCRdb's copy, which holds only in-frame ones; the method was immunoSEQ multiplex PCR. V and J calls and clone size come straight from that table; D and trimming were deduced from the DNA. The sample includes about 300,000 clones, nearly 90% of them seen just once. The specimen sequenced was peripheral blood. The TCR was taken from a woman between 25 and 40 years old with COVID-19, enrolled during active disease.

Here the CDR3 reads CASSLTSGANVLTF. The CDR3 bases are TGTGCCAGCAGTTTGACTAGCGGGGCCAACGTCCTGACTTTC. The chain has TRBV2 and TRBJ2-6; TRBD2 aligns across 7 bases. Trimming took 5 bases from V and 4 from J; bases not matched to a gene: 2. CDR1 and CDR2 (germline): SNHLY, FYNNEI. This CDR3 is built from 14 residues.